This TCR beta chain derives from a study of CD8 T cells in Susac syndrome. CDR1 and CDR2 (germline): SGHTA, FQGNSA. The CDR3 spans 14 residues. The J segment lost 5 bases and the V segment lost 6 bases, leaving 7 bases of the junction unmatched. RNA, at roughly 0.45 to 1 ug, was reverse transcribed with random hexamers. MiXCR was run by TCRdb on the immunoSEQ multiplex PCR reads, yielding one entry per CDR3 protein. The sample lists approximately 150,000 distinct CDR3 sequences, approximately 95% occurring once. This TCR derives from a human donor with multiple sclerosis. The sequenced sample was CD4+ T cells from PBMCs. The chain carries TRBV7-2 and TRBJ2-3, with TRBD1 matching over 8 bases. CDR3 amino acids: CASSRGQGVDTQYF. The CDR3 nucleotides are TGTGCCAGCAGTCGTGGACAGGGCGTAGATACGCAGTATTTT.